These 15 T cell receptor beta chains originate from one sample sequenced in a study of blood T cell repertoires in COVID-19. The protocol was immunoSEQ multiplex PCR, while the TCRdb copy is restricted to in-frame clones and leaves out a portion. This sample yields fewer than 450,000 clones, of which more than 75% are seen a single time; 1.2% belongs to the top ten. Sequencing was performed on PBMCs or T cells enriched from blood (not recorded which). The receptor set was obtained from a woman aged 18-29 years who had recovered from COVID-19.

The chain carries TRBV7-8 and TRBJ2-7, with a weak D call TRBD1 (6 bases). The CDR3 length is 17 residues. CDR1 and CDR2 from the germline V gene are SGHVS and FQNEAQ. V was trimmed by 5 bases and J by 2 bases, leaving 22 bases between them. CDR3 residues: CASSTRLGQSPAYEQYF. DNA for the CDR3: TGTGCCAGCAGCACCCGGCTAGGACAGTCTCCCGCCTACGAGCAGTACTTC.

For the CDR3, the DNA is TGTGCCAGCAGCGCATCTAGCGGGGGGGCCTCAGATACGCAGTATTTT. It is translated as CASSASSGGASDTQYF. The chain employs TRBV7-9 and TRBJ2-3; 12 bases agree with TRBD2. V lost 5 bases, J lost 4 bases, and 7 bases stayed unmatched. Germline V gene sequence: CDR1 SEHNR, CDR2 FQNEAQ (reference sequence). CDR3 length: 16 amino acids.

As to this clone: Other DNA sequences in this sample translate to the same CDR3. The V and J genes are TRBV11-2 and TRBJ1-1, with 9 nucleotides matching TRBD1. V was clipped by 4 bases and J by 2 bases; unmatched bases: 5. The CDR3 spans 15 residues. Germline CDR1 and CDR2: SGHAT and FQNNGV. This CDR3 is CASSSSTGGNTEAFF. Here the CDR3 DNA reads TGTGCCAGCAGCTCCTCGACAGGGGGAAACACTGAAGCTTTCTTT.

The chain joins TRBV7-6 to TRBJ2-5; weak D call: TRBD1 (6 bases). V was trimmed by 0 bases and J by 5 bases, leaving 16 bases between them. The CDR3 is made up of 16 amino acids. Looked up from germline, CDR1 is SGHVS and CDR2 is FNYEAQ. In nucleotides, the CDR3 is TGTGCCAGCAGCTTAGCGGGGGCCACCTTAAGGGAGACCCAGTACTTC. This gives the protein CASSLAGATLRETQYF. The full variable domain, in which reference TRBV7-6 and TRBJ2-5 provide the parts outside the CDR3, is GAGVSQSPRYKVTKRGQDVALRCDPISGHVSLYWYRQALGQGPEFLTYFNYEAQQDKSGLPNDRFSAERPEGSISTLTIQRTEQRDSAMYRCASSLAGATLRETQYFGPGTRLLVL.

The chain is built from TRBV7-3 and TRBJ2-2; TRBD2 matches at 8 bases. This CDR3 is built from 17 residues. Germline V lookup: CDR1 SGHTA, CDR2 FQGTGA. Unmatched junction bases numbered 8, after V lost 2 bases and J lost 3 bases. This CDR3 is CASSLSQRGGDTGELFF. The CDR3 bases are TGTGCCAGCAGCTTATCCCAACGGGGGGGCGACACCGGGGAGCTGTTTTTT.

This rearrangement joins TRBV19 to TRBJ1-5; the D gene is possibly TRBD1 (6 bases). The germline V gene encodes CDR1 LNHDA and CDR2 SQIVND (reference sequence). The CDR3 consists of 16 residues. V lost 0 bases to trimming and J lost 0 bases, with 9 bases between them. In nucleotides, the CDR3 is TGTGCCAGTAGTATAGATGGGACACTTAGCAATCAGCCCCAGCATTTT. It codes for CASSIDGTLSNQPQHF.

The J gene is TRBJ1-1, the V gene TRBV4-2, with TRBD1 identical over 7 bases. The junction had 14 bases not matched to a gene; V was cut back by 4 bases and J by 0 bases. Germline lookup yields CDR1 LGHNA and CDR2 YNFKEQ. This CDR3 comprises 18 residues. CDR3 residues: CASSLDSPGQTMNTEAFF. For the CDR3, the DNA is TGTGCCAGCAGCCTCGATTCTCCGGGACAGACTATGAACACTGAAGCTTTCTTT.

The rearrangement joins TRBV2 to TRBJ1-5; 8 nucleotides match TRBD1. V gave up 2 bases and J gave up 2 bases; unmatched junction bases: 5. This CDR3 contains 16 residues. Germline CDR1 is SNHLY and CDR2 is FYNNEI. The CDR3 DNA sequence: TGTGCCAGCAGTGAAAACCAGGGGGCAGGCAATCAGCCCCAGCATTTT. It codes for CASSENQGAGNQPQHF.

As concerns this clone: One end of the junction is discordant with germline, which a read error may explain. The chain combines TRBV24-1 with TRBJ1-3, with D uncertain. Germline V CDR1 and CDR2: KGHDR, SFDVKD. There are 10 residues in the CDR3. CDR3 DNA: TGCCCAGTGAAAGGAAACACCATATATTTT. Translation gives CPVKGNTIYF.

This clone was counted only a few times. The genes are TRBV3-1 (or the pseudogene TRBV3-2) and TRBJ1-2; the D is unclear. Germline CDR1 is LGHDT and CDR2 is YNNKEL (reference sequence). The CDR3 runs 16 residues. V was clipped by 0 bases and J by 0 bases, with 11 bases between them. The CDR3 is CASSQDSRAANYGYTF. The CDR3 nucleotides read TGTGCCAGCAGCCAAGATTCGCGAGCTGCTAACTATGGCTACACCTTC.

V is TRBV7-6 and J is TRBJ2-7; TRBD1 aligns across 7 bases. The CDR3 has 13 residues. V gave up 2 bases and J gave up 5 bases; unmatched junction bases: 3. CDR1 SGHVS and CDR2 FNYEAQ come from the germline V gene. The CDR3 region is CASSLRDRDEQYF. The CDR3 DNA is TGTGCCAGCAGCTTAAGAGACAGGGACGAGCAGTACTTC.

The J gene is TRBJ1-4, the V gene TRBV19, with D maybe TRBD1 (6 bases). V was shortened by 5 bases and J by 6 bases, with 13 bases between the two germline ends. The CDR3 consists of 14 residues. Per germline, CDR1 LNHDA and CDR2 SQIVND (reference sequence). This chain's CDR3 is CASSPWGPDEKLFF. The CDR3 nucleotides read TGTGCCAGTAGTCCATGGGGGCCCGATGAAAAACTGTTTTTT.

The chain combines TRBV5-1 with TRBJ2-1; weak D call: TRBD1 (7 bases). V lost 1 base, J lost 8 bases, and 16 bases lay in between. The CDR3 loop spans 15 amino acids. Germline V lookup: CDR1 SGHRS, CDR2 YFSETQ. The CDR3 nucleotides are TGCGCCAGCAGCTTGCGGCAGGGGGGTCGTCATGAGCAGTTCTTC. This translates into CASSLRQGGRHEQFF.

This clone has only a few counts. J is TRBJ2-2 and V is TRBV5-1; D is perhaps TRBD1 (6 bases). V gave up 2 bases and J gave up 1 base, with 9 bases separating them. Germline-derived CDR1 and CDR2 are SGHRS and YFSETQ. The CDR3 runs 15 residues. The DNA for the CDR3 is TGCGCCAGCAGCTTACAGGGCTGGAACACCGGGGAGCTGTTTTTT. Amino acids: CASSLQGWNTGELFF.

V is TRBV25-1 and J is TRBJ2-7, with 7 bases matching TRBD1. The V segment lost 8 bases and the J segment 4 bases; nucleotides outside the gene matches: 14. This CDR3 region has 15 residues. CDR1 is MGHDK, CDR2 SYGVNS, per germline. CDR3 DNA: TGTGCCAGCCGGGGTTCCCGGCAGGGGGAGTACGAGCAGTACTTC. Translating it yields CASRGSRQGEYEQYF.